A single sample is the source of the 30 T cell receptor beta chains below, sequenced in a study of shared clonotypes between healthy human individuals (dated by TCRdb to about 2020). For the CD8 naive samples, CD45RO-negative cells were positively selected for CCR7, yielding a CD45RA+CCR7+ population from which TemRA cells were excluded. Receptor amplification or capture employed the immunoSEQ multiplex PCR assay. TCRdb limited this immuneACCESS table to in-frame rearrangements with V and J called. A share of clones is missing; checked studies link under half to unresolved V genes, and the rest is unexplained. This sample holds under 2,000,000 clones; just under 95% were observed only once. 1.2% of the sample goes to the ten largest clones. Sequencing was carried out using naive CD8+ T cells sorted from blood. Per the publication, the cell subset or site label means: CD45RA+CCR7+. The receptors stem from a man aged 18-30 years in good health.

The CDR3 loop reads CSVPGTGRIGVGTEAFF. The CDR3, as DNA: TGCAGCGTCCCCGGGACAGGGAGGATCGGTGTAGGAACTGAAGCTTTCTTT. The chain recombines TRBV29-1 with TRBJ1-1; TRBD1 aligns across 9 bases. The CDR3 is 17 residues long. The trim removed 6 bases at V and 5 bases at J, leaving 19 bases unmatched. Germline CDR1 reads SQVTM; CDR2 reads ANQGSEA. Based on the CDR3 plus reference TRBV29-1 and TRBJ1-1, the full variable domain is SAVISQKPSRDICQRGTSLTIQCQVDSQVTMMFWYRQQPGQSLTLIATANQGSEATYESGFVIDKFPISRPNLTFSTLTVSNMSPEDSSIYLCSVPGTGRIGVGTEAFFGQGTRLTVV.

The chain uses TRBV27 and TRBJ2-7, with 9 nucleotides matching TRBD1. Trimming removed 6 bases from V and 4 bases from J; junction bases left unmatched: 10. Per germline, CDR1 MNHEY and CDR2 SMNVEV (reference sequence). The CDR3 contains 15 residues. This chain's CDR3 is CASRTTGTGLYEQYF. In nucleotides, the CDR3 is TGTGCCAGCAGAACAACCGGGACAGGGCTATACGAGCAGTACTTC.

This clone showed up just once. The chain recombines TRBV6-5 with TRBJ1-1, with D uncertain. The germline V gene encodes CDR1 MNHEY and CDR2 SVGAGI. Trimming stripped 7 bases from V and 4 bases from J, with 10 bases between. The CDR3 contains 12 residues. CDR3 in DNA: TGTGCCAGCATCTACGCGGGCACTGAAGCTTTCTTT. It specifies CASIYAGTEAFF.

The chain has TRBV7-9 and TRBJ2-1, with D tentatively TRBD1 or TRBD2 (5 bases each). The CDR3 extends over 16 amino acids. V was clipped by 5 bases and J by 6 bases, with 20 bases between them. Germline V gene data show CDR1 as SEHNR and CDR2 as FQNEAQ (reference sequence). CDR3 bases: TGTGCCAGCAGCCGATCGGGGCAGGGAGTACTCAATGAGCAGTTCTTC. Protein product: CASSRSGQGVLNEQFF.

V usage is TRBV9 and J usage is TRBJ2-5; possible D gene TRBD2, 6 bases. CDR3 length: 15 amino acids. Between the trimmed V and J ends, which lost 0 bases and 1 base, there was a span of 10 bases. The germline V gene has CDR1 SGDLS and CDR2 YYNGEE. CDR3 sequence reads: CASSVVVGGQETQYF. CDR3 coding DNA: TGTGCCAGCAGCGTAGTAGTCGGGGGCCAAGAGACCCAGTACTTC.

J is TRBJ2-7 and V is TRBV5-1; TRBD1 might be the D (6 bases). The germline CDR1 and CDR2 sequences are SGHRS and YFSETQ. V lost 0 bases, J lost 6 bases, and 16 bases lay in between. This CDR3 has 15 amino acids. In DNA, the CDR3 is TGCGCCAGCAGCTTGGTCGCCAGGGGAGACGGCGAGCAGTACTTC. Residues: CASSLVARGDGEQYF.

This clone showed up just once. The chain has TRBV6-5 and TRBJ2-7; maybe TRBD2 (6 bases). V gave up 0 bases and J gave up 5 bases, with 14 bases separating them. CDR1 MNHEY and CDR2 SVGAGI come from the germline V gene. The CDR3 sequence is 15 residues long. The CDR3 nucleotides read TGTGCCAGCAGTTACTCCGGGAGCCTCGGTGACGAGCAGTACTTC. This translates into CASSYSGSLGDEQYF.

The CDR3 coding sequence is TGTGCCAGCAGCTTAGAATGGGGGGATCTCTATGGCTACACCTTC. This codes for CASSLEWGDLYGYTF. This chain connects TRBV7-6 to TRBJ1-2; a possible D gene is TRBD1 (5 bases). The V end lost 1 base, the J end lost 4 bases, and 13 bases lay between the germline ends. The CDR3 is made up of 15 amino acids. Germline V lookup: CDR1 SGHVS, CDR2 FNYEAQ.

The chain carries TRBV9 and TRBJ1-3, with D tentatively TRBD1 (6 bases). The CDR3 is 18 residues long. Germline CDR1 SGDLS, CDR2 YYNGEE. The ends were cut back, 4 bases at V and 0 bases at J, with 20 bases in the middle. The CDR3 here is CASSPSGGRKSSGNTIYF. CDR3 nucleotide sequence: TGTGCCAGCAGCCCTTCCGGGGGCAGGAAGAGCTCTGGAAACACCATATATTTT. Using reference TRBV9 and TRBJ1-3 for the parts outside the CDR3, the full variable domain is DSGVTQTPKHLITATGQRVTLRCSPRSGDLSVYWYQQSLDQGLQFLIQYYNGEERAKGNILERFSAQQFPDLHSELNLSSLELGDSALYFCASSPSGGRKSSGNTIYFGEGSWLTVV.

This clone has just one count. The rearrangement links TRBV11-2 to TRBJ1-6; 8 bases fit TRBD1. Trimming cost V 1 base and J 9 bases; bases outside gene matches: 5. Germline CDR1 is SGHAT and CDR2 is FQNNGV. The CDR3 has 15 amino acids. CDR3 DNA: TGTGCCAGCAGCTTAGTCGTGACAGGGGCTTCACCCCTCCACTTT. Protein product: CASSLVVTGASPLHF.

V gene TRBV7-9 combines with J gene TRBJ2-1; D is perhaps TRBD1 (5 bases). The CDR3 totals 12 residues. Deletions cut 5 bases from V and 5 bases from J, with 7 bases between. Germline lookup yields CDR1 SEHNR and CDR2 FQNEAQ (reference sequence). The CDR3 spells CASSQQDNEQFF. The CDR3 DNA reads TGTGCCAGCAGCCAACAGGACAATGAGCAGTTCTTC. Drawing the rest from reference TRBV7-9 and TRBJ2-1, the complete variable domain is DTGVSQNPRHKITKRGQNVTFRCDPISEHNRLYWYRQTLGQGPEFLTYFQNEAQLEKSRLLSDRFSAERPKGSFSTLEIQRTEQGDSAMYLCASSQQDNEQFFGPGTRLTVL.

The J gene is TRBJ2-3, the V gene TRBV7-9; TRBD2 aligns across 7 bases. Per germline, CDR1 SEHNR and CDR2 FQNEAQ (reference sequence). The CDR3 sequence is 16 residues long. J was trimmed by 0 bases and V by 5 bases; bases with no gene match: 8. The CDR3 bases are TGTGCCAGCAGCCTTTTCATCGGGGGGAGCACAGATACGCAGTATTTT. It translates to CASSLFIGGSTDTQYF.

The rearrangement links TRBV7-8 to TRBJ2-7; D is perhaps TRBD2 (7 bases). The length of the CDR3 is 15 residues. V lost 5 bases, J lost 6 bases, and 20 bases lay in between. The germline V gene encodes CDR1 SGHVS and CDR2 FQNEAQ. This CDR3 reads CASSPVGGGGFEQYF. CDR3 sequence (DNA): TGTGCCAGCAGCCCCGTCGGGGGAGGGGGATTCGAGCAGTACTTC.

This clone was seen a single time. The chain uses TRBV7-9 and TRBJ2-5; 8 positions agree with TRBD2. Germline CDR1 and CDR2: SEHNR and FQNEAQ (reference sequence). The CDR3 length is 16 residues. The V gene end was trimmed by 5 bases and the J gene end by 5 bases; junction bases not matched to a gene: 13. The chain's CDR3 is CASSPGGGGTSETQYF. CDR3 coding DNA: TGTGCCAGCAGCCCCGGGGGCGGGGGGACCTCGGAGACCCAGTACTTC. The full variable domain, in which reference TRBV7-9 and TRBJ2-5 provide the parts outside the CDR3, is DTGVSQNPRHKITKRGQNVTFRCDPISEHNRLYWYRQTLGQGPEFLTYFQNEAQLEKSRLLSDRFSAERPKGSFSTLEIQRTEQGDSAMYLCASSPGGGGTSETQYFGPGTRLLVL.

The V call is TRBV28, the J call TRBJ2-7, with D possibly TRBD1 on 5 matching bases. Between the trimmed V and J ends, which lost 3 bases and 0 bases, there was a span of 15 bases. CDR3 length equals 16 residues. Germline V gene lookup returns CDR1 MDHEN and CDR2 SYDVKM. CDR3 nucleotide sequence: TGTGCCAGCAGTTTCTGGGAAGGGGCTGGCTCCTACGAGCAGTACTTC. Its protein product is CASSFWEGAGSYEQYF.

Details on this clone: The same CDR3 also results from other DNA sequences found in this sample. The CDR3 region is CASSLRQSTDTQYF. The CDR3 DNA reads as TGTGCCAGCAGTTTAAGGCAGAGCACAGATACGCAGTATTTT. This chain connects TRBV27 to TRBJ2-3; unclear D gene. The germline CDR1 and CDR2 sequences are MNHEY and SMNVEV (reference sequence). The CDR3 runs to 14 residues. Trimming shortened V by 2 bases and J by 0 bases, and 6 bases separated the two germline ends.

The CDR3 nucleotides are TGTGCCAGCAGCTTAGGCGGCGGGAGGCTGGAGACCCAGTACTTC. It codes for CASSLGGGRLETQYF. The genes are TRBV13 and TRBJ2-5; 8 bases align to TRBD2. The CDR3 consists of 15 residues. V shed 0 bases and J 5 bases; nucleotides not matched to a gene: 5. Germline values: CDR1 PRHDT, CDR2 FYEKMQ (reference sequence).

The J gene is TRBJ2-1, the V gene TRBV5-6; 9 positions match TRBD1. The CDR3 has 16 residues. V was clipped by 5 bases and J by 6 bases; unmatched bases: 12. Germline loops: CDR1 SGHDT, CDR2 YYEEEE. The CDR3 region is CASSLEGQGLFNEQFF. For the CDR3, the DNA is TGTGCCAGCAGTCTTGAGGGACAGGGCTTGTTCAATGAGCAGTTCTTC.

The gene calls are TRBV2 and TRBJ2-2; D unresolved. This CDR3 has 18 residues. The V gene lost 7 bases and the J gene lost 0 bases, with 21 bases spanning the gap. The germline V gene encodes CDR1 SNHLY and CDR2 FYNNEI. CDR3: CASTPETFTLANTGELFF. The CDR3 DNA reads as TGTGCCAGCACTCCCGAGACGTTCACCCTAGCGAACACCGGGGAGCTGTTTTTT.

In its sample, this clone was seen once. The chain combines TRBV28 with TRBJ2-7; D uncertain. V was cut by 2 bases and J by 4 bases, with 12 bases left in between. This CDR3 contains 14 residues. Germline lookup yields CDR1 MDHEN and CDR2 SYDVKM. CDR3 amino acids: CASSLGYYLYEQYF. CDR3 sequence (DNA): TGTGCCAGCAGTTTAGGCTACTACTTATACGAGCAGTACTTC.

This clone showed up just once. The gene calls are TRBV19 and TRBJ2-3, with 8 bases lining up with TRBD1. The germline V gene has CDR1 LNHDA and CDR2 SQIVND (reference sequence). The CDR3 sequence is 14 residues long. V lost 5 bases to trimming and J lost 1 base; unmatched junction nucleotides: 2. DNA of the CDR3: TGTGCCAGTAGTGCGACAGGGGGCACAGATACGCAGTATTTT. It encodes CASSATGGTDTQYF.

The V call is TRBV27, the J call TRBJ1-2, with a tentative D call TRBD1 (5 bases). Deletions cut 3 bases from V and 7 bases from J, with 15 bases between. CDR3 length: 14 amino acids. Germline loops: CDR1 MNHEY, CDR2 SMNVEV (reference sequence). The CDR3 here is CASSFGGSVSGYTF. The CDR3 bases are TGTGCCAGCAGTTTTGGGGGTTCTGTCTCTGGCTACACCTTC.

This chain uses TRBV5-6 with TRBJ2-7; tentatively, D is TRBD1 (6 bases). Trimming cost V 4 bases and J 0 bases, with 11 bases left between them. The CDR3 consists of 14 residues. Germline V gene lookup returns CDR1 SGHDT and CDR2 YYEEEE. CDR3 coding DNA: TGTGCCAGCAGCCGGATGGGGGCCTCCTACGAGCAGTACTTC. This sequence encodes CASSRMGASYEQYF.

The V call is TRBV28, the J call TRBJ1-2; the D gene is possibly TRBD1 (6 bases). The CDR3 length is 13 residues. Trimming pared 8 bases from V and 4 bases from J, leaving 14 bases between. Germline CDR1 reads MDHEN; CDR2 reads SYDVKM. In DNA, the CDR3 is TGTGCCAGCCAACCACAGGGCGGCTATGGCTACACCTTC. Protein sequence: CASQPQGGYGYTF.

The chain recombines TRBV12-5 with TRBJ1-2; no clear D gene. V dropped 0 bases and J dropped 6 bases, with 5 bases sitting between them. The CDR3 runs 12 residues. From germline, CDR1 is LGHNT and CDR2 FRNRAP. The CDR3 reads CASGLVADGYTF. The CDR3 coding sequence is TGTGCTAGTGGTTTGGTAGCCGATGGCTACACCTTC.

CDR3 protein: CASSSGTILTYEQYF. The CDR3 region has the DNA TGTGCCAGCAGCTCGGGGACAATCCTTACCTACGAGCAGTACTTC. The chain uses TRBV5-6 and TRBJ2-7; TRBD1 is a possible D gene (6 bases). This CDR3 comprises 15 residues. The V gene lost 3 bases and the J gene lost 2 bases, with 15 bases spanning the gap. Germline V lookup: CDR1 SGHDT, CDR2 YYEEEE.

About this clone itself: In the same sample, other DNA sequences code for this CDR3. The chain uses TRBV19 and TRBJ2-7; 10 bases are shared with TRBD1. The CDR3 runs 15 residues. V gave up 1 base and J gave up 4 bases; unmatched junction bases: 4. CDR1 is LNHDA and CDR2 is SQIVND in the germline V gene (reference sequence). The CDR3 reads CASSIGPGQGYEQYF. The CDR3 region has the DNA TGTGCCAGTAGTATAGGGCCGGGACAGGGGTACGAGCAGTACTTC.

This chain connects TRBV25-1 to TRBJ1-2; D may be TRBD1 (5 bases). The CDR3 loop spans 15 amino acids. The V end was cut by 4 bases, the J end by 3 bases, with 15 bases between. Germline CDR1 and CDR2: MGHDK and SYGVNS. The CDR3 protein is CASSGFEGQDYGYTF. The CDR3 coding sequence is TGTGCCAGCAGTGGTTTCGAGGGGCAGGACTATGGCTACACCTTC.

The V and J genes are TRBV7-2 and TRBJ2-7, with D perhaps given as TRBD1 or TRBD2 (5 bases each). V was pared by 1 base and J by 4 bases, with 20 bases between. Germline V gene data show CDR1 as SGHTA and CDR2 as FQGNSA. The CDR3 sequence is 17 residues long. CDR3 sequence: CASSLEMWGSWGYEQYF. CDR3 sequence (DNA): TGTGCCAGCAGCTTAGAGATGTGGGGCTCCTGGGGGTACGAGCAGTACTTC.

Points on this clone: Other DNA sequences in this sample translate to the same CDR3. V and J are TRBV9 and TRBJ2-1; no reliable D call. The germline V gene has CDR1 SGDLS and CDR2 YYNGEE. Trimming removed 0 bases from V and 0 bases from J, with 7 bases in between. CDR3 length: 15 residues. The chain's CDR3 is CASSVGASSYNEQFF. CDR3 bases: TGTGCCAGCAGCGTAGGGGCTAGCTCCTACAATGAGCAGTTCTTC.